This record covers a single T cell receptor (beta chain). Its antigen is not yet known. Base-call qualities are not available, and no considerably larger clone is one nucleotide away. What this sample's time point label stands for: blood 2 weeks post-SBRT. The sample's treatment or condition label is to be understood as: 15 Gy SBRT to primary tumor, nephrectomy 4 weeks later. Serial peripheral blood from radiation-treated patients was sampled at baseline, 2 weeks and 4 weeks after SBRT to track tumor-enriched clonotypes. All patients had renal cell carcinoma with clear cell pathology. Genomic DNA for TCR sequencing was prepared using the QIAamp DNA Blood Mini Kit (Qiagen). Only samples passing all quality control checks were included in the analyses. The sample belongs to a study of radiation and T cells in renal cell carcinoma (dated by TCRdb to 2019 to 2021). Study-level background: Samples came from a clinical trial, in which primary renal cell carcinomas received 15 Gy stereotactic body radiation therapy followed by nephrectomy 4 weeks later. A total of 4,016,671 unique CDR3 nucleotide sequences, encoding around 2.7 million unique CDR3 amino acid sequences, were found across all 50 or so samples. In total, around 53 samples, comprising 26 tumors and around 27 peripheral blood samples, were subjected to TCR beta sequencing.

Findings and caveats that apply to the study as a whole: The single-armed trial design could not address effects of radiation dose or scheduling on the TCR repertoire. Changes in the blood repertoire were not tracked past 4 weeks after treatment. Top tumor clonotypes rose in blood from baseline to 2 weeks post-radiation, then contracted by 4 weeks, suggesting transient expansion of tumor-resident clones. Because no pretreatment tumor biopsies were available, whether clonotypes were present in the tumor at baseline could not be determined.

TCR beta libraries were generated from genomic DNA with the immunoSEQ kit, following the manufacturer's recommendations. For library preparation, a first multiplex PCR was performed with proprietary primers, followed by a second PCR in which unique barcodes were added, and bead cleanups were performed after each round. Each sample batch included a kit-provided positive control reaction and a negative control reaction. The final libraries were assessed on an Agilent 4200 TapeStation D1000 ScreenTape, pooled by volume, and quantified by qPCR. An Illumina NextSeq500 fitted with a MidOutput 150-cycle cartridge performed the sequencing, running 156 Read1 cycles and 15 Index1 cycles with the kit's custom primers. The pooled library was loaded at approximately 0.97 pM with approximately 20% PhiX control spiked in. The study's own analysis went as follows. Vendor-processed data were analyzed in R, and a clonotype was defined as all T cells sharing the same CDR3 nucleotide sequence. In the clone abundance analyses, frequencies were normalized to the 10,000 most abundant clones in each sample. Before analysis, public T cell clones were removed, and these numbered fewer than six per sample on average. Tumor-enriched clonotypes and baseline blood-enriched clonotypes were defined as those with an abundance difference of at least 32-fold between compartments. A beta-binomial differential abundance model was used to identify clonotypes that expanded or contracted between blood time points. Similarity between tumor and blood repertoires was quantified using the Baroni-Urbani and Buser coefficient, and groups were compared with two-tailed Wilcoxon tests in R. TCRdb took over this immuneACCESS table, retaining in-frame rearrangements with V and J assigned. Such tables are incomplete; in checked studies, under half of the missing clones stem from an unresolved V gene, and the remainder is unexplained. That table furnishes V, J and clone size, whereas the DNA furnished D and trimming. In all, the sample holds 100,000 to 150,000 clones, and 70% to 90% of those were seen once. In total, the top ten clones hold about 5% of the sample.

V is pruned by 3 bases and J by 0 bases, leaving 18 bases of the junction without a gene match. From the germline V gene (reference sequence), CDR1 is GTSNPN and CDR2 is SVGIG. From the cysteine through the phenylalanine, the CDR3 covers 20 amino acids. Just the 60-base CDR3 DNA is kept, in frame starting at base 1. Sequences were derived from blood, sampled from a patient whose treatment included radiotherapy and nephrectomy. This clonotype was sampled from a woman in her sixties or seventies with renal cell carcinoma. Recombination linked TRBV30 to TRBJ2-7, and TRBD2 matches 12 of the central bases. The CDR3 protein: CAWSYFPGLAGFVSSYEQYF. Read as DNA, the sequence is TGTGCCTGGAGCTACTTCCCCGGACTAGCGGGGTTCGTAAGCTCCTACGAGCAGTACTTC.